This TCR beta chain was obtained from a study of blood T cell repertoires in COVID-19. The assay was immunoSEQ multiplex PCR, and TCRdb's table has in-frame clones only and misses some. The sample includes 200,000 to 250,000 clones, approximately 86% of them seen just once. The CDR3 has 16 residues. Trimming took 4 bases from V and 2 from J; bases not matched to a gene: 8. Germline V gene data show CDR1 as SGDLS and CDR2 as YYNGEE. This TCR derives from a human donor in a cohort sampled during active COVID-19. This chain connects TRBV9 to TRBJ2-3; 9 bases agree with TRBD2. The sequencing input was peripheral blood. CDR3 sequence reads: CASSRVSSGATDTQYF. The DNA for the CDR3 is TGTGCCAGCAGCAGAGTGTCTAGCGGGGCCACAGATACGCAGTATTTT.